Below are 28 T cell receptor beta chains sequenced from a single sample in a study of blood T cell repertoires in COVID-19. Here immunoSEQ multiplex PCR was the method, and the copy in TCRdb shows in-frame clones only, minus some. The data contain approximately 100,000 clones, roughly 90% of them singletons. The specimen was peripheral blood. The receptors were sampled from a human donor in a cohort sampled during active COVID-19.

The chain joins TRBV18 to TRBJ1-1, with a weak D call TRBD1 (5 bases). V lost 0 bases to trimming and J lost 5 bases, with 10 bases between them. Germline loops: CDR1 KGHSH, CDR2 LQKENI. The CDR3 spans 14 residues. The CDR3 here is CASSPPRGMTEAFF. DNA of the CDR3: TGTGCCAGCTCACCACCGCGGGGGATGACTGAAGCTTTCTTT.

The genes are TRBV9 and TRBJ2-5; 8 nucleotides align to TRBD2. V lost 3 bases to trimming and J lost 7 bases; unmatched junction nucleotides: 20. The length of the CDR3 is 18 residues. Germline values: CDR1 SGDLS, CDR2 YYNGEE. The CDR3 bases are TGTGCCAGCAGCGCCCTTGGGGTAGCGGGATACGAGTCGGGGACCCAGTACTTC. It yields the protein CASSALGVAGYESGTQYF.

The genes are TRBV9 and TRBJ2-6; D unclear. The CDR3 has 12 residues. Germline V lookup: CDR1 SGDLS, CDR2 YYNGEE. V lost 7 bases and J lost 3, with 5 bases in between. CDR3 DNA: TGTGCCAGCGGGCGTGGGGCCAACGTCCTGACTTTC. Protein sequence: CASGRGANVLTF.

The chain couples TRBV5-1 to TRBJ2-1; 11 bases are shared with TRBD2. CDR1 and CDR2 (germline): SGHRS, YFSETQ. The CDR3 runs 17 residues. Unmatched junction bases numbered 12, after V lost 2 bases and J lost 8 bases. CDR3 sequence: CASSFRHTSGSGDEQFF. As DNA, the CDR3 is TGCGCCAGCAGCTTTCGTCATACTAGCGGGAGCGGAGATGAGCAGTTCTTC.

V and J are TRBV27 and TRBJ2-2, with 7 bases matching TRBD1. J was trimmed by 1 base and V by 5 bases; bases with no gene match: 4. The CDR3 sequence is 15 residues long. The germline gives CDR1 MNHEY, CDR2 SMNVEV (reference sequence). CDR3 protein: CASSGRDRNTGELFF. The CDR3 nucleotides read TGTGCCAGCAGTGGCCGGGACAGGAACACCGGGGAGCTGTTTTTT.

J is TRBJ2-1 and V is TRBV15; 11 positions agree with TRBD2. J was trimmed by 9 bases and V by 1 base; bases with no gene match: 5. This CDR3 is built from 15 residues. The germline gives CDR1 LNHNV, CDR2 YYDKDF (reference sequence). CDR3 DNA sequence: TGTGCCACCAGCAGAGCTAGCGGGGGGAGGGGTGAGCAGTTCTTC. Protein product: CATSRASGGRGEQFF. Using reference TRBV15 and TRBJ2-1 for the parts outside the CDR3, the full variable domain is DAMVIQNPRYQVTQFGKPVTLSCSQTLNHNVMYWYQQKSSQAPKLLFHYYDKDFNNEADTPDNFQSRRPNTSFCFLDIRSPGLGDTAMYLCATSRASGGRGEQFFGPGTRLTVL.

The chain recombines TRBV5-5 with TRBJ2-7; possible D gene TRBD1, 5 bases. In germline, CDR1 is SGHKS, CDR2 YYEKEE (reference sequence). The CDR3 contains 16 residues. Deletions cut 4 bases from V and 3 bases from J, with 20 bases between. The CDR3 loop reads CASSIAGFPGNYEQYF. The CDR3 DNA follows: TGTGCCAGCAGCATCGCCGGGTTCCCAGGGAACTACGAGCAGTACTTC.

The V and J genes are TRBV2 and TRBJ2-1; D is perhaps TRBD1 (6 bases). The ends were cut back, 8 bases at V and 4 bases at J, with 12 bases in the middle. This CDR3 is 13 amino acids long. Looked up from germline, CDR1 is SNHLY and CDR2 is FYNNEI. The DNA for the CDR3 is TGTGCCAGCCACAGGGCCAAATACAATGAGCAGTTCTTC. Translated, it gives CASHRAKYNEQFF.

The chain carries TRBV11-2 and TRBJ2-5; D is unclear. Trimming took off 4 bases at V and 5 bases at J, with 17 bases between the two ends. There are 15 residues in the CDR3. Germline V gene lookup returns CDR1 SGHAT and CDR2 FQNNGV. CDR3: CASSYTPRPEETQYF. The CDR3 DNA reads TGTGCCAGCAGCTACACCCCGAGGCCGGAGGAGACCCAGTACTTC. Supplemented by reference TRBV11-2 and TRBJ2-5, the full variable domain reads EAGVAQSPRYKIIEKRQSVAFWCNPISGHATLYWYQQILGQGPKLLIQFQNNGVVDDSQLPKDRFSAERLKGVDSTLKIQPAKLEDSAVYLCASSYTPRPEETQYFGPGTRLLVL.

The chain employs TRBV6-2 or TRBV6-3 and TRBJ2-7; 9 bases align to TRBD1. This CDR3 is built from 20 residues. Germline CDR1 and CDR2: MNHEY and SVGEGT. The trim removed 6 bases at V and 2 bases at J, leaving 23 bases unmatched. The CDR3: CASSLDLGTGLMHAPYEQYF. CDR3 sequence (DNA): TGTGCCAGCAGCCTCGACCTAGGGACAGGGCTTATGCATGCTCCCTACGAGCAGTACTTC.

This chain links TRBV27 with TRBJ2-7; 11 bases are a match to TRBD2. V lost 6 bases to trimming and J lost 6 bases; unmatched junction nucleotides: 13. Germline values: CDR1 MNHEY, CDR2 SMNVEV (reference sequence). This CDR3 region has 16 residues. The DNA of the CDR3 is TGTGCCAGCAGACCGGGACTAGCGGTGGTCGCGAGCGAGCAGTACTTC. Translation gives CASRPGLAVVASEQYF.

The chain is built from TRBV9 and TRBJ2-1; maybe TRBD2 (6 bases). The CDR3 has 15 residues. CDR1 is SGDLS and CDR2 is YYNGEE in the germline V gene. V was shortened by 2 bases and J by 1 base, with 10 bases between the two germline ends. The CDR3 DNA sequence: TGTGCCAGCAGCGTTTTAGCGGAATCCTACAATGAGCAGTTCTTC. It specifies CASSVLAESYNEQFF.

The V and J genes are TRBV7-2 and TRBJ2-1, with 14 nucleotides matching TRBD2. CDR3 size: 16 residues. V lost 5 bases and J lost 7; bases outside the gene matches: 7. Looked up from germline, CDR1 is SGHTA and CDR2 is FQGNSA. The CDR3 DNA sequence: TGTGCCAGCAGCCTAGGGACTAGCGGGGGACAGAATGAGCAGTTCTTC. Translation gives CASSLGTSGGQNEQFF.

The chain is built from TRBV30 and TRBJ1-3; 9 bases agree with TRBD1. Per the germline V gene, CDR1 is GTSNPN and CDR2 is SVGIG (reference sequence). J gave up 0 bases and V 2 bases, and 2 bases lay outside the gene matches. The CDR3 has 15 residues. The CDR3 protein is CAWSTGGNSGNTIYF. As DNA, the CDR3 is TGTGCCTGGAGTACAGGGGGCAACTCTGGAAACACCATATATTTT.

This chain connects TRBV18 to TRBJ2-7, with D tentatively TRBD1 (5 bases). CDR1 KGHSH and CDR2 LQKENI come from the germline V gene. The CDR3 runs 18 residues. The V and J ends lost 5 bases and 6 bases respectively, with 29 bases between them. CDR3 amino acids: CASSTLPHTQKRGSEQYF. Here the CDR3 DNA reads TGTGCCAGCTCAACACTACCCCATACACAGAAAAGGGGTTCCGAGCAGTACTTC.

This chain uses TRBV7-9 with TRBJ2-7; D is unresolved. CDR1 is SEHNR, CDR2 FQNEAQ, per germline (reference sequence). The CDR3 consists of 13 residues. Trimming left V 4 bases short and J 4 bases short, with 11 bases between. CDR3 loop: CASSSSERYEQYF. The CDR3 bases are TGTGCCAGCAGCTCCTCAGAACGATACGAGCAGTACTTC.

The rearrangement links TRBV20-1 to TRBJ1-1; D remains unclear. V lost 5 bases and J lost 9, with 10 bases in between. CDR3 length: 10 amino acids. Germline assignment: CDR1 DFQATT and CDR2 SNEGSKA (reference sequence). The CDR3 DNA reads TGCAGTGCTCATAGGAGGAAAGCTTTCTTT. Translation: CSAHRRKAFF.

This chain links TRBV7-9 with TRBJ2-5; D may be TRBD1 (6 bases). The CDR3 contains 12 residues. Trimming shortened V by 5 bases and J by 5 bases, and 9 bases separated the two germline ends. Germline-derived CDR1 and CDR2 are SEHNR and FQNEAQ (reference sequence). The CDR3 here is CASSQTGETQYF. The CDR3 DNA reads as TGTGCCAGCAGCCAAACAGGGGAGACCCAGTACTTC.

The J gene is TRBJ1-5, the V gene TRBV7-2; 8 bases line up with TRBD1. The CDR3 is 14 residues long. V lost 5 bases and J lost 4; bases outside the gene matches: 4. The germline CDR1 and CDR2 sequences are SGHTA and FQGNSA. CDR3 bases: TGTGCCAGCAGCCCAGGGGGCGGGAATCAGCCCCAGCATTTT. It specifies CASSPGGGNQPQHF.

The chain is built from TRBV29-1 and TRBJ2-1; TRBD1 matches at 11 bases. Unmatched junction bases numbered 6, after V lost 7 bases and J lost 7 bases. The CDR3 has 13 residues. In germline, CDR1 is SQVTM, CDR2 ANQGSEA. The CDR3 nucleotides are TGCAGCGATTCGGGACAGGGGGGGAATGAGCAGTTCTTC. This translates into CSDSGQGGNEQFF.

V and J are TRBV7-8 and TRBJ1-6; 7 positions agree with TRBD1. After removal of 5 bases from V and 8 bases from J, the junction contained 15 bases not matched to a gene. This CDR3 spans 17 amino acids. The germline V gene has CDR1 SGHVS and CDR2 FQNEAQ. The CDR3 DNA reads TGTGCCAGCAGCCCAGCTCCGGGACAGTATAGGTATTCACCCCTCCACTTT. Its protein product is CASSPAPGQYRYSPLHF.

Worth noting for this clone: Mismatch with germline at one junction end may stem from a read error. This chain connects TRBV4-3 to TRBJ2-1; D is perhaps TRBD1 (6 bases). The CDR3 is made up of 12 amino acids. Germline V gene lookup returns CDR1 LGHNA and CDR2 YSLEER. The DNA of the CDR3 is TGCGCCAGCAGCATGGGGACACGACCCCTAATCTTC. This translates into CASSMGTRPLIF.

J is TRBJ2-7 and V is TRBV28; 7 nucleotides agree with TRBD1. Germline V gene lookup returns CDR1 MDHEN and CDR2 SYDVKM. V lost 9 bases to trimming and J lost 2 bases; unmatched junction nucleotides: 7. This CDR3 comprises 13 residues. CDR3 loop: CASERQGTYEQYF. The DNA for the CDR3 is TGTGCCAGTGAGAGACAGGGAACCTACGAGCAGTACTTC.

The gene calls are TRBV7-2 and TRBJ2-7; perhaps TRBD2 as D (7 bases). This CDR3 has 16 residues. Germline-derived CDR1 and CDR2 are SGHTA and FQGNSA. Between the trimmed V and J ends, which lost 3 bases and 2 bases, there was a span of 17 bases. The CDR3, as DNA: TGTGCCAGCAGCTTCGGACCGACGGGGGGCCCCTACGAGCAGTACTTC. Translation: CASSFGPTGGPYEQYF.

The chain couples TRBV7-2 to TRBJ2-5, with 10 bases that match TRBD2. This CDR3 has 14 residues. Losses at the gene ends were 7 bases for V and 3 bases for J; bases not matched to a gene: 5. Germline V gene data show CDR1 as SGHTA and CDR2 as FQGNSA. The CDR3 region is CASIAGGPKETQYF. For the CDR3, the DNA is TGTGCCAGCATAGCGGGAGGCCCCAAAGAGACCCAGTACTTC.

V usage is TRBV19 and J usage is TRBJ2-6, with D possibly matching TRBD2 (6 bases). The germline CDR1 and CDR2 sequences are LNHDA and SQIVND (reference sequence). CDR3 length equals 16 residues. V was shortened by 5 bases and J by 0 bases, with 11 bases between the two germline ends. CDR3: CASSWDSLSGANVLTF. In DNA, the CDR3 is TGTGCCAGTAGTTGGGACTCCCTCTCTGGGGCCAACGTCCTGACTTTC. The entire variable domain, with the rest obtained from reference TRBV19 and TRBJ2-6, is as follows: DGGITQSPKYLFRKEGQNVTLSCEQNLNHDAMYWYRQDPGQGLRLIYYSQIVNDFQKGDIAEGYSVSREKKESFPLTVTSAQKNPTAFYLCASSWDSLSGANVLTFGAGSRLTVL.

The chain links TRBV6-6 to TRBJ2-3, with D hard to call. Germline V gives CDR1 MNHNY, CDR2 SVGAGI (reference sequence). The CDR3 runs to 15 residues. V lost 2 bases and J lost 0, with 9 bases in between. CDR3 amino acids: CASSYDFSSTDTQYF. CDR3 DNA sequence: TGTGCCAGCAGTTACGACTTCTCCAGCACAGATACGCAGTATTTT.

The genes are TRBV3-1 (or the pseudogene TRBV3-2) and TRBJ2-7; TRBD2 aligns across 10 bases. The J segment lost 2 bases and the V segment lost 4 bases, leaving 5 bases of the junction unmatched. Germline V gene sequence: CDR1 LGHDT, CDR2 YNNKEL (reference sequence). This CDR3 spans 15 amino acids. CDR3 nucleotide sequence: TGTGCCAGCAGCCTAACGCTAGCGGGGGCCTACGAGCAGTACTTC. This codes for CASSLTLAGAYEQYF.